A single sample is the source of the 15 T cell receptor beta chains below, sequenced in a study of identical twins. Each CDR3 protein gets one entry after TCRdb re-called the 5' RACE reads with MiXCR. Of about 790,000 distinct CDR3 sequences in the sample, 15% to 20% were seen once. These data are also associated with another study on T cells expressing NK-cell markers.

The sample taken for sequencing was PBMCs. These receptors all stem from a woman between 18 and 30 years old in good health.

The chain couples TRBV20-1 to TRBJ2-5, with D perhaps assigned TRBD1 or TRBD2 (5 bases each). Trimming removed 4 bases at V and 7 bases at J, with 16 bases between. In germline, CDR1 is DFQATT, CDR2 SNEGSKA (reference sequence). This CDR3 contains 13 residues. The CDR3 loop is CSAKTRTRWTQYF. As DNA, the CDR3 is TGCAGTGCTAAAACTAGGACAAGATGGACCCAGTACTTC.

This clonotype was seen just once. The gene calls are TRBV10-3 and TRBJ2-2; no clear D gene. The ends were cut back, 11 bases at V and 6 bases at J, with 13 bases in the middle. The CDR3 has 12 residues. Germline V gene lookup returns CDR1 ENHRY and CDR2 SYGVKD. The CDR3 DNA sequence: TGTGCCTCCAAAGGGCCTTCCGGGGAGCTGTTTTTT. This encodes CASKGPSGELFF.

This clonotype has a handful of counts. The chain couples TRBV7-9 to TRBJ2-1, with D perhaps matching TRBD2 (5 bases). Germline V CDR1 and CDR2: SEHNR, FQNEAQ (reference sequence). With 4 bases removed from V and 7 bases from J, the gap between germline ends came to 17 bases. This CDR3 spans 15 amino acids. The CDR3 bases are TGTGCCAGCAGCTCCCCCTCGGAACGGGGAAATGAGCAGTTCTTC. Residues: CASSSPSERGNEQFF.

This clonotype was counted a few times. This chain links TRBV4-3 with TRBJ2-1; D not certain. The V gene lost 4 bases and the J gene lost 6 bases, with 10 bases spanning the gap. The CDR3 spans 13 residues. Germline V gives CDR1 LGHNA, CDR2 YSLEER. The CDR3 is CASSPTVVNEQFF. The CDR3 coding sequence is TGCGCCAGCAGCCCCACAGTGGTCAATGAGCAGTTCTTC.

V usage is TRBV20-1 and J usage is TRBJ2-7; 9 bases map to TRBD2. V trimming: 3 bases; J trimming: 3 bases; junction bases outside the gene matches: 9. The length of the CDR3 is 15 residues. CDR1 and CDR2 from the germline V gene are DFQATT and SNEGSKA (reference sequence). The CDR3 is CSASGPGGGVYEQYF. The CDR3 DNA follows: TGCAGTGCTAGCGGGCCGGGCGGGGGGGTCTACGAGCAGTACTTC.

This clonotype has just a few counts. The chain has TRBV7-2 and TRBJ2-1; 7 nucleotides match TRBD2. The ends lost 3 bases at V and 7 bases at J; junction bases unmatched: 6. The CDR3 has 14 amino acids. Germline V gene data show CDR1 as SGHTA and CDR2 as FQGNSA. CDR3 nucleotides: TGTGCCAGCAGCTTTCGCCCTAGCGGTAATGAGCAGTTCTTC. It is translated as CASSFRPSGNEQFF.

The V gene is TRBV4-2, the J gene TRBJ2-1; D not certain. Germline V gene data show CDR1 as LGHNA and CDR2 as YNFKEQ. The CDR3 is made up of 13 amino acids. The V gene lost 0 bases and the J gene lost 8 bases, with 8 bases spanning the gap. The CDR3, as DNA: TGTGCCAGCAGCCAAGATTTGATGGATGAGCAGTTCTTC. This sequence encodes CASSQDLMDEQFF.

This clonotype appeared a few times. CDR3 nucleotides: TGTGCCAGCAGCTTGGGGGACGCGAATGGCTACACCTTC. It translates to CASSLGDANGYTF. This rearrangement joins TRBV11-2 to TRBJ1-2, with a weak D call TRBD1 (5 bases). Trimming cost V 3 bases and J 6 bases, with 11 bases left between them. The CDR3 runs to 13 residues. CDR1 is SGHAT and CDR2 is FQNNGV in the germline V gene. Full variable domain (rest looked up from reference TRBV11-2 and TRBJ1-2): EAGVAQSPRYKIIEKRQSVAFWCNPISGHATLYWYQQILGQGPKLLIQFQNNGVVDDSQLPKDRFSAERLKGVDSTLKIQPAKLEDSAVYLCASSLGDANGYTFGSGTRLTVV.

The genes are TRBV29-1 and TRBJ2-5; D call uncertain. Trimming stripped 7 bases from V and 2 bases from J, with 8 bases between. CDR3 size: 11 residues. Germline values: CDR1 SQVTM, CDR2 ANQGSEA. The CDR3 nucleotides are TGCAGCGCGGGCCTTCAAGAGACCCAGTACTTC. It codes for CSAGLQETQYF.

This clonotype was seen more than once but under ten times. The chain has TRBV27 and TRBJ2-1; no firm D call. This CDR3 is built from 15 residues. Trimming stripped 5 bases from V and 0 bases from J, with 11 bases between. Germline CDR1 MNHEY, CDR2 SMNVEV (reference sequence). This chain's CDR3 is CASSPRSSSYNEQFF. The CDR3 region has the DNA TGTGCCAGCAGTCCCCGGTCCAGCTCCTACAATGAGCAGTTCTTC.

In its sample, this clonotype was seen many times. V and J are TRBV7-9 and TRBJ2-1; TRBD2 agrees at 10 bases. CDR1 SEHNR and CDR2 FQNEAQ come from the germline V gene (reference sequence). V shed 1 base and J 8 bases; nucleotides not matched to a gene: 8. The CDR3 is 16 amino acids. CDR3 residues: CASSLGSGRAIDEQFF. The DNA for the CDR3 is TGTGCCAGCAGCTTAGGAAGCGGGAGGGCCATAGATGAGCAGTTCTTC.

The CDR3 sequence: CASSSDPRPSYEQYF. CDR3 sequence (DNA): TGTGCCAGCAGTTCAGACCCAAGACCTTCCTACGAGCAGTACTTC. The chain combines TRBV6-5 with TRBJ2-7; the D is unclear. Looked up from germline, CDR1 is MNHEY and CDR2 is SVGAGI. The CDR3 has 15 amino acids. V lost 4 bases to trimming and J lost 1 base, with 14 bases between them.

For this clonotype: A much bigger clone sits one base away, suggesting this may be a read error. The chain joins TRBV4-1 to TRBJ2-2, with D perhaps matching TRBD1 (5 bases). V was clipped by 3 bases and J by 1 base, with 6 bases between them. CDR1 and CDR2 from the germline V gene are MGHRA and YSYEKL. This CDR3 region has 14 residues. CDR3 loop: CASSHGQNTGELFF. The CDR3 nucleotides read TGCGCCAGCAGCCACGGACAGAACACCGGGGAGCTGTTTTTT.

This clonotype has only a few counts. V gene TRBV9 combines with J gene TRBJ2-1, with 14 bases aligning to TRBD2. This CDR3 is 15 amino acids long. The trim removed 4 bases at V and 15 bases at J, leaving 12 bases unmatched. Germline assignment: CDR1 SGDLS and CDR2 YYNGEE. This chain's CDR3 is CASSSWETSGRGVFF. In DNA form, the CDR3 reads TGTGCCAGCAGCTCCTGGGAGACTAGCGGGAGGGGGGTGTTCTTC.

J is TRBJ2-2 and V is TRBV5-1; D call uncertain. The CDR3 is 13 amino acids. V was pared by 4 bases and J by 7 bases, with 11 bases between. Germline lookup yields CDR1 SGHRS and CDR2 YFSETQ. The CDR3 reads CASSPIGNGELFF. DNA for the CDR3: TGCGCCAGCAGCCCTATAGGGAACGGGGAGCTGTTTTTT.